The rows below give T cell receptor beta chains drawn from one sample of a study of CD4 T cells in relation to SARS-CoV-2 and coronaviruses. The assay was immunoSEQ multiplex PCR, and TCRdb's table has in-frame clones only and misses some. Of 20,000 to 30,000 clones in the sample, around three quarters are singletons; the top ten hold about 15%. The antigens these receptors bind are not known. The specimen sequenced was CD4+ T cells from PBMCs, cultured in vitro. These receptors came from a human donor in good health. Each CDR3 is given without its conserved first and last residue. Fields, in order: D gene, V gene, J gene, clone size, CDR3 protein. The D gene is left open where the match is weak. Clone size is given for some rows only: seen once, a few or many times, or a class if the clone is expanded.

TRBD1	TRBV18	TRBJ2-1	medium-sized	ASSQGQGREASYNEQF
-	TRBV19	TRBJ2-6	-	ASSMDAPGANVLT
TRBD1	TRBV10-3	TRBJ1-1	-	AISPGGGNTEAF
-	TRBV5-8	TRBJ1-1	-	ASSHLLNTEAF
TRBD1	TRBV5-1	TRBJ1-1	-	ASSLEGRDRFIPYEAF
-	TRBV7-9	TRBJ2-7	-	ASSEAYEQY
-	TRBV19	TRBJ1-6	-	ASSMPGINSPLH
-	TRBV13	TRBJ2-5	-	ASSLGQGQETQY
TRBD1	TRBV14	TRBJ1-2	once	ASSRTGLDGYT
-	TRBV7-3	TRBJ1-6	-	ASSLGLGGNSPLH
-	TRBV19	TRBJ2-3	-	ASRPIPLFQGSPPRDTQY
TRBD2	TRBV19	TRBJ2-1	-	ASSGGGSFYNEQF
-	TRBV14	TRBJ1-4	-	ASSLQGLNEKLF
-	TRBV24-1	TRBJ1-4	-	ATSDPGTGEKLF
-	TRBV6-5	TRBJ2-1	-	ASSYSWAASINEQF
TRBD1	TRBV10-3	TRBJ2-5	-	AIRKGQQETQY
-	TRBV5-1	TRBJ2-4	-	ASSLSGWVAKNIQY
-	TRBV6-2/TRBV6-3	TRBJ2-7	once	ASSLSVHSYEQY
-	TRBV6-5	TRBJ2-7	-	ASHPVGSVRGEQY
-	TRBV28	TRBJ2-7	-	ASSFMGANEQY
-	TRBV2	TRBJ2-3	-	ASSVLAWDRGVKDTQY
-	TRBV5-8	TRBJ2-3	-	ASSRGPPTDTQY
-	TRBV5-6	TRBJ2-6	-	ASSPARTAHSGANVLT
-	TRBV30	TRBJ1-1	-	AWAGLKNTEAF
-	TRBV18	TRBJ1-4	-	ASSPPGQRNEKLF
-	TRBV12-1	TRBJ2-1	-	ASSFSPGVRLINEQF
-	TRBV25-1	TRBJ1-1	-	ASSFSGVNTEAF
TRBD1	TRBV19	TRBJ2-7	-	ASRTLTGGSEQY
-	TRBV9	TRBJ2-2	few	ASALGTGELF
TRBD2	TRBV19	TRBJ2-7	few	ASSSGLAITYEQY
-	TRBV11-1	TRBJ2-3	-	ASSLRLDASTDTQY
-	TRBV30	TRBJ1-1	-	AWRYNTEAF
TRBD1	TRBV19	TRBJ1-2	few	ASSTDRNYGYT
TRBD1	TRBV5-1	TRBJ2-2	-	ASAQGAAGTGELF
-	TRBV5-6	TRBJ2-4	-	ASSHPAKNIQY
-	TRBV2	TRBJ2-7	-	ASESQGLADEQY
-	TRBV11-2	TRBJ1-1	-	ASSASDGTEAF
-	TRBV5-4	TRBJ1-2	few	ASSIDRDVLRGGYT
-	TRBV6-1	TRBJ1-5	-	ASSEGIGGNQPQH
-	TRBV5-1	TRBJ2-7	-	ASSLVGGSSYEQY
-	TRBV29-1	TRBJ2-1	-	SVAGILQSLEQF
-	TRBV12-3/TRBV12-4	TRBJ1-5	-	ASSLSGLAQH
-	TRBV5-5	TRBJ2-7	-	ASSSEVRNEQY
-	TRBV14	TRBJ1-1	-	ASSLLDTEAF
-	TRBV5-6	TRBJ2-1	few	ASNPSLLVNEQF
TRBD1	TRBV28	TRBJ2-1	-	ASSQGGQGVDEQF
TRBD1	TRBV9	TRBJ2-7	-	ASSVGTGGIYEQY
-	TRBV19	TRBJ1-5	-	ASSIKDPRNQPQH
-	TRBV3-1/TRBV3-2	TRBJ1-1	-	ASSRNGAVNTEAF
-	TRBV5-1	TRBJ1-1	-	ASSLAHSTDVNTEAF
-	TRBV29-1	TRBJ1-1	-	SVRGIVNTEAF
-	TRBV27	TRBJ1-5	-	ASSLGGGGQPQH
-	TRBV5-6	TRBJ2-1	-	ASSLVRGSYNEQF
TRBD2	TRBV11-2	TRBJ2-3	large	ASSLRSGGRGDTQY
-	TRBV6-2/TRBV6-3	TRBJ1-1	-	ASSPTGFTEAF